This is a list of T cell receptor beta chains from one sample in a study of blood T cell repertoires in COVID-19. Produced via immunoSEQ multiplex PCR; TCRdb's table is partial and in-frame only. The sample consists of some 390,000 clones, 80% to 90% of them appearing once. The specimen sequenced was peripheral blood. These receptors were obtained from a woman aged 55-75 years with COVID-19, enrolled during active disease. Both conserved end residues are part of each CDR3. Each record gives: clone size, V gene, D gene, J gene, CDR3 protein. The D gene is left open where the match is weak. Size values are once, few and many counts, or a class for expanded clones, and some rows have none.

clone_size: .
v_call: TRBV30
d_call: TRBD1
j_call: TRBJ2-7
cdr3_aa: CAWRRDRGKQYF

clone_size: .
v_call: TRBV6-5
d_call: .
j_call: TRBJ1-2
cdr3_aa: CASSWGPGYGYTF

clone_size: .
v_call: TRBV5-4
d_call: .
j_call: TRBJ1-1
cdr3_aa: CASSFGGATDTEAFF

clone_size: .
v_call: TRBV7-3
d_call: TRBD1
j_call: TRBJ2-1
cdr3_aa: CASSPRTGSFNEQFF

clone_size: .
v_call: TRBV5-4
d_call: TRBD1
j_call: TRBJ2-5
cdr3_aa: CASSLGTGIRETQYF

clone_size: .
v_call: TRBV6-6
d_call: TRBD2
j_call: TRBJ2-3
cdr3_aa: CASSPPASGGVGDTQYF

clone_size: .
v_call: TRBV5-1
d_call: TRBD1
j_call: TRBJ2-2
cdr3_aa: CASSPTTGAGGELFF

clone_size: .
v_call: TRBV5-6
d_call: TRBD1
j_call: TRBJ1-2
cdr3_aa: CATGGQQRNYGYTF

clone_size: .
v_call: TRBV30
d_call: TRBD1
j_call: TRBJ1-5
cdr3_aa: CAWSVGQGQGQPQHF

clone_size: .
v_call: TRBV16
d_call: TRBD1
j_call: TRBJ1-5
cdr3_aa: CASSRYRDSQGQPQHF

clone_size: .
v_call: TRBV18
d_call: TRBD1
j_call: TRBJ1-2
cdr3_aa: CASSPQAGGNGYTF

clone_size: .
v_call: TRBV5-1
d_call: .
j_call: TRBJ1-6
cdr3_aa: CASSKPSQNSPLHF

clone_size: .
v_call: TRBV28
d_call: TRBD1
j_call: TRBJ2-2
cdr3_aa: CASSLWGTGQTGELFF

clone_size: .
v_call: TRBV7-2
d_call: .
j_call: TRBJ2-3
cdr3_aa: CASSTDRPSSTDTQYF

clone_size: .
v_call: TRBV9
d_call: TRBD2
j_call: TRBJ2-7
cdr3_aa: CASSVGRGNEQYF

clone_size: .
v_call: TRBV15
d_call: .
j_call: TRBJ2-1
cdr3_aa: CATSASPGGPYNEQFF

clone_size: .
v_call: TRBV28
d_call: .
j_call: TRBJ1-6
cdr3_aa: CASSSFPPLHF

clone_size: .
v_call: TRBV18
d_call: TRBD1
j_call: TRBJ1-2
cdr3_aa: CASSHGQVNGYTF

clone_size: once
v_call: TRBV6-5
d_call: TRBD2
j_call: TRBJ2-3
cdr3_aa: CASSYGSGGARDTQYF

clone_size: few
v_call: TRBV4-2
d_call: TRBD1
j_call: TRBJ1-4
cdr3_aa: CASSQVPGQGGFTNEKLFF

clone_size: .
v_call: TRBV6-5
d_call: TRBD1
j_call: TRBJ1-5
cdr3_aa: CASGRQGASQPQHF

clone_size: .
v_call: TRBV4-1
d_call: .
j_call: TRBJ2-1
cdr3_aa: CASSQEGRSYNEQFF

clone_size: .
v_call: TRBV29-1
d_call: TRBD1
j_call: TRBJ1-4
cdr3_aa: CSVAQGTGGEKLFF

clone_size: .
v_call: TRBV3-1/TRBV3-2
d_call: TRBD1
j_call: TRBJ1-1
cdr3_aa: CASSQRGHDEAFF

clone_size: .
v_call: TRBV21-1
d_call: .
j_call: TRBJ2-3
cdr3_aa: CASSKVSSGRSTDTQYF

clone_size: .
v_call: TRBV6-5
d_call: .
j_call: TRBJ1-1
cdr3_aa: CASSRELSTEAFF

clone_size: .
v_call: TRBV5-6
d_call: TRBD2
j_call: TRBJ2-3
cdr3_aa: CASSFRGENPADTQYF

clone_size: .
v_call: TRBV3-1/TRBV3-2
d_call: TRBD1
j_call: TRBJ2-5
cdr3_aa: CASSPWTGTQETQYF

clone_size: .
v_call: TRBV28
d_call: TRBD1
j_call: TRBJ1-5
cdr3_aa: CASLGQNQPQHF

clone_size: .
v_call: TRBV19
d_call: .
j_call: TRBJ1-5
cdr3_aa: CASTLYWGGRSSGQPQHF

clone_size: .
v_call: TRBV28
d_call: .
j_call: TRBJ2-1
cdr3_aa: CASKGNEQFF

clone_size: .
v_call: TRBV30
d_call: TRBD1
j_call: TRBJ2-7
cdr3_aa: CAWSGTGDEQYF

clone_size: few
v_call: TRBV6-2/TRBV6-3
d_call: .
j_call: TRBJ1-5
cdr3_aa: CASSFLSVYQPQHF

clone_size: .
v_call: TRBV6-5
d_call: .
j_call: TRBJ1-4
cdr3_aa: CASPTGRSEKLFF

clone_size: once
v_call: TRBV3-1/TRBV3-2
d_call: .
j_call: TRBJ2-3
cdr3_aa: CASSHRTSTDTQYF

clone_size: .
v_call: TRBV6-5
d_call: .
j_call: TRBJ2-6
cdr3_aa: CASQPGSGANVLTF

clone_size: .
v_call: TRBV7-8
d_call: TRBD2
j_call: TRBJ2-2
cdr3_aa: CASSLSGAYTGELFF

clone_size: .
v_call: TRBV15
d_call: .
j_call: TRBJ2-5
cdr3_aa: CATSRDPETQYF

clone_size: .
v_call: TRBV5-5
d_call: TRBD1
j_call: TRBJ1-3
cdr3_aa: CASSPGGGGNTIYF

clone_size: few
v_call: TRBV6-5
d_call: .
j_call: TRBJ1-6
cdr3_aa: CASSRVTPNSPLHF

clone_size: once
v_call: TRBV19
d_call: .
j_call: TRBJ1-1
cdr3_aa: CASSIEGGYEAFF

clone_size: .
v_call: TRBV18
d_call: .
j_call: TRBJ1-1
cdr3_aa: CASSPWTEDTEAFF

clone_size: .
v_call: TRBV4-1
d_call: TRBD1
j_call: TRBJ1-2
cdr3_aa: CASSQSTLTGVYGYTF

clone_size: once
v_call: TRBV21-1
d_call: .
j_call: TRBJ2-6
cdr3_aa: CASSKLQHLSGANVLTF

clone_size: few
v_call: TRBV3-1/TRBV3-2
d_call: TRBD1
j_call: TRBJ1-2
cdr3_aa: CASSQEGQGRPNYGYTF

clone_size: once
v_call: TRBV21-1
d_call: .
j_call: TRBJ2-7
cdr3_aa: CASICGRGYEQYF

clone_size: .
v_call: TRBV5-8
d_call: TRBD1
j_call: TRBJ1-1
cdr3_aa: CASSLTDRGGVVAFF

clone_size: .
v_call: TRBV20-1
d_call: TRBD2
j_call: TRBJ2-5
cdr3_aa: CSASTGGGAGETQYF

clone_size: .
v_call: TRBV27
d_call: .
j_call: TRBJ1-1
cdr3_aa: CASSPQTRTANTEAFF

clone_size: .
v_call: TRBV4-1
d_call: .
j_call: TRBJ2-3
cdr3_aa: CASSRPEGADTQYF

clone_size: .
v_call: TRBV13
d_call: .
j_call: TRBJ2-6
cdr3_aa: CASSLDNSGANVLTF

clone_size: .
v_call: TRBV7-3
d_call: .
j_call: TRBJ2-1
cdr3_aa: CASSFLAVSSYNEQFF

clone_size: .
v_call: TRBV7-9
d_call: .
j_call: TRBJ2-7
cdr3_aa: CASSLVQWGEAYEQYF

clone_size: .
v_call: TRBV27
d_call: TRBD1
j_call: TRBJ2-7
cdr3_aa: CASSASGTVDTYEQYF